Listed here are 29 T cell receptor beta chains from one sample, sequenced in a study of cytomegalovirus exposure and HLA in healthy donors. Sequencing was performed with immunoSEQ multiplex PCR; in TCRdb, only in-frame clones are kept and a portion is missing. This sample has 80,000 to 100,000 clones; 87% occur once, and the top ten carry 3% to 4.5%. The specimen sequenced was PBMCs. The source is a woman in her twenties or thirties in good health and CMV-seronegative.

This chain uses TRBV5-1 with TRBJ2-3, with D possibly matching TRBD1 (6 bases). The V and J ends lost 4 bases and 5 bases respectively, with 14 bases between them. Germline V lookup: CDR1 SGHRS, CDR2 YFSETQ. The CDR3 has 14 residues. The CDR3 DNA is TGCGCCAGCAGCCACAGAACAGGGAAAGATACGCAGTATTTT. This sequence encodes CASSHRTGKDTQYF.

The chain joins TRBV10-3 to TRBJ1-1, with D perhaps TRBD1 (5 bases). Germline values: CDR1 ENHRY, CDR2 SYGVKD. Trimming took 0 bases from V and 3 from J, leaving 5 bases between them. The CDR3 is 13 amino acids. DNA for the CDR3: TGTGCCATCAGTGAGTCAGGGGACACTGAAGCTTTCTTT. It specifies CAISESGDTEAFF.

This sequence joins TRBV10-3 and TRBJ2-7; 7 bases line up with TRBD2. Germline assignment: CDR1 ENHRY and CDR2 SYGVKD. Trimming removed 3 bases from V and 2 bases from J; junction bases left unmatched: 4. This CDR3 comprises 14 residues. The CDR3 DNA sequence: TGTGCCATCAGTGACGGGGGGAATCCCTACGAGCAGTACTTC. This sequence encodes CAISDGGNPYEQYF.

The J gene is TRBJ2-5, the V gene TRBV2, with D tentatively TRBD1 (6 bases). Trimming left V 4 bases short and J 5 bases short, with 17 bases between. Germline-derived CDR1 and CDR2 are SNHLY and FYNNEI. The CDR3 loop spans 15 amino acids. CDR3 DNA: TGTGCCAGCAGTGTCACAGGGTATGGGGAGGAGACCCAGTACTTC. Its translation is CASSVTGYGEETQYF.

The CDR3 DNA reads as TGTGCCAGCAGTTATTCAGGGGATTCACCCCTCCACTTT. It translates to CASSYSGDSPLHF. The chain couples TRBV6-5 to TRBJ1-6; weak D call: TRBD1 (6 bases). Germline V CDR1 and CDR2: MNHEY, SVGAGI. V was trimmed by 3 bases and J by 8 bases, leaving 8 bases between them. The CDR3 consists of 13 residues.

V is TRBV27 and J is TRBJ2-1, with D uncertain. Per germline, CDR1 MNHEY and CDR2 SMNVEV (reference sequence). The CDR3 runs to 13 residues. Trimming took off 4 bases at V and 8 bases at J, with 12 bases between the two ends. CDR3 sequence reads: CASSWALGDEQFF. The CDR3 bases are TGTGCCAGCAGTTGGGCCCTCGGCGATGAGCAGTTCTTC.

V gene TRBV18 combines with J gene TRBJ1-3; D gene ambiguous. V was clipped by 0 bases and J by 0 bases, with 9 bases between them. The germline CDR1 and CDR2 sequences are KGHSH and LQKENI. CDR3 length equals 16 residues. The CDR3 reads CASSPPPETSGNTIYF. The CDR3 DNA follows: TGTGCCAGCTCACCACCGCCGGAGACCTCTGGAAACACCATATATTTT.

This clone was picked up one time. The chain combines TRBV4-3 with TRBJ2-5, with 7 bases identical to TRBD2. V lost 0 bases to trimming and J lost 5 bases; unmatched junction nucleotides: 6. The CDR3 length is 15 residues. Germline V gene data show CDR1 as LGHNA and CDR2 as YSLEER. DNA for the CDR3: TGCGCCAGCAGCCAAGATGGGTGGGGAGGGGAGACCCAGTACTTC. Its protein product is CASSQDGWGGETQYF.

This clone was seen ten or more times. The chain combines TRBV6-4 with TRBJ1-1; no clear D. Germline assignment: CDR1 MRHNA and CDR2 SNTAGT. This CDR3 spans 11 amino acids. V lost 6 bases, J lost 7 bases, and 9 bases lay in between. The chain's CDR3 is CASRRGYEAFF. CDR3 in DNA: TGTGCCAGCAGAAGAGGTTATGAAGCTTTCTTT.

The V call is TRBV10-3, the J call TRBJ2-1; weak D call: TRBD1 (6 bases). Germline V lookup: CDR1 ENHRY, CDR2 SYGVKD. Trimming shortened V by 3 bases and J by 10 bases, and 22 bases separated the two germline ends. CDR3 size: 16 residues. This chain's CDR3 is CAISDSLRTDPKEQFF. As DNA, the CDR3 is TGTGCCATCAGTGATTCCCTTAGGACAGACCCAAAGGAGCAGTTCTTC.

This clone appeared a few times. V is TRBV7-2 and J is TRBJ2-5; tentative D call: TRBD2 (5 bases). V was clipped by 2 bases and J by 5 bases, with 18 bases between them. CDR3 length: 16 residues. Looked up from germline, CDR1 is SGHTA and CDR2 is FQGNSA. The chain's CDR3 is CASSLSGNTPHETQYF. The CDR3 coding sequence is TGTGCCAGCAGCTTATCGGGGAACACCCCTCATGAGACCCAGTACTTC. The whole variable domain, remainder taken from reference TRBV7-2 and TRBJ2-5, is GAGVSQSPSNKVTEKGKDVELRCDPISGHTALYWYRQSLGQGLEFLIYFQGNSAPDKSGLPSDRFSAERTGGSVSTLTIQRTQQEDSAVYLCASSLSGNTPHETQYFGPGTRLLVL.

V is TRBV19 and J is TRBJ2-5, with a tentative D call TRBD1 (6 bases). CDR3 length: 14 amino acids. From germline, CDR1 is LNHDA and CDR2 SQIVND (reference sequence). V lost 3 bases to trimming and J lost 3 bases, with 11 bases between them. The CDR3 nucleotides read TGTGCCAGTAGTATTGGGGGCGTAAAAGAGACCCAGTACTTC. Protein product: CASSIGGVKETQYF.

This clone showed up just a few times. DNA of the CDR3: TGTGCCAGTAGACAGGACAGGAGCGATAATTCACCCCTCCACTTT. This sequence encodes CASRQDRSDNSPLHF. This chain uses TRBV19 with TRBJ1-6; TRBD1 matches 7 bases. The J segment lost 5 bases and the V segment lost 6 bases, leaving 7 bases of the junction unmatched. This CDR3 is built from 15 residues. Germline lookup yields CDR1 LNHDA and CDR2 SQIVND (reference sequence).

The chain employs TRBV11-3 and TRBJ2-7; 8 bases match TRBD2. The CDR3 is 13 residues long. Germline lookup yields CDR1 SGHNT and CDR2 YENEEA. J gave up 1 base and V 5 bases, and 1 base lay outside the gene matches. For the CDR3, the DNA is TGTGCCAGCAGCCCGGGGGGGTCCTACGAGCAGTACTTC. Protein product: CASSPGGSYEQYF.

This sequence joins TRBV28 and TRBJ1-2; 7 positions match TRBD1. The length of the CDR3 is 15 residues. Germline V CDR1 and CDR2: MDHEN, SYDVKM. The V gene end was trimmed by 6 bases and the J gene end by 7 bases; junction bases not matched to a gene: 14. CDR3 coding DNA: TGTGCCAGCAGGTGGGACAGCTCCGGATCCACTGGCTACACCTTC. It specifies CASRWDSSGSTGYTF.

The J gene is TRBJ2-1, the V gene TRBV28; unclear D gene. The germline V gene has CDR1 MDHEN and CDR2 SYDVKM. The V gene lost 2 bases and the J gene lost 9 bases, with 8 bases spanning the gap. CDR3 length: 12 amino acids. The CDR3 DNA is TGTGCCAGCAGTTTAGAAGCAGGTGAGCAGTTCTTC. Its translation: CASSLEAGEQFF.

The V and J genes are TRBV18 and TRBJ2-7; 8 nucleotides agree with TRBD2. V lost 3 bases, J lost 8 bases, and 3 bases stayed unmatched. This CDR3 is built from 12 residues. Looked up from germline, CDR1 is KGHSH and CDR2 is LQKENI. This chain's CDR3 is CASSPASGQQYF. The CDR3 DNA sequence: TGTGCCAGCTCACCGGCTAGCGGGCAGCAGTACTTC.

CDR3 nucleotide sequence: TGTGCCAGCAATCTACAGGTGAACACTGAAGCTTTCTTT. This translates into CASNLQVNTEAFF. The J gene is TRBJ1-1, the V gene TRBV2; TRBD1 is a possible D gene (5 bases). Germline CDR1 SNHLY, CDR2 FYNNEI. There are 13 residues in the CDR3. V lost 7 bases and J 0 bases, leaving 9 bases between the germline ends.

The V call is TRBV9, the J call TRBJ2-2; D is possibly TRBD2 (6 bases). Trimming cost V 0 bases and J 4 bases, with 16 bases left between them. Germline V CDR1 and CDR2: SGDLS, YYNGEE. This CDR3 is built from 17 residues. Written as DNA, the CDR3 is TGTGCCAGCAGCGTAGTCGTAAAAGCGGGCGGCACCGGGGAGCTGTTTTTT. It encodes CASSVVVKAGGTGELFF.

The CDR3 coding sequence is TGTGCCAGCAGTTTAGGCCAGGGTAACTATGGCTACACCTTC. The encoded protein is CASSLGQGNYGYTF. The gene calls are TRBV28 and TRBJ1-2; D is perhaps TRBD1 (5 bases). Germline V CDR1 and CDR2: MDHEN, SYDVKM. The CDR3 is 14 amino acids. V was trimmed by 2 bases and J by 1 base, leaving 8 bases between them.

The gene calls are TRBV9 and TRBJ2-3; D unclear. Deletions cut 3 bases from V and 0 bases from J, with 11 bases between. The CDR3 consists of 15 residues. Germline V gives CDR1 SGDLS, CDR2 YYNGEE. CDR3 in DNA: TGTGCCAGCAGCGCACTACCTTTTAGCACAGATACGCAGTATTTT. The encoded protein is CASSALPFSTDTQYF.

The chain has TRBV6-1 and TRBJ1-2; tentative D call: TRBD1 (5 bases). The CDR3 is 13 amino acids. V was clipped by 6 bases and J by 6 bases, with 14 bases between them. Germline values: CDR1 MNHNS, CDR2 SASEGT. CDR3 DNA sequence: TGTGCCAGCAGAGTTCAGGGTGGGGATGGCTACACCTTC. Encoded protein: CASRVQGGDGYTF.

J is TRBJ2-7 and V is TRBV28; possible D gene TRBD1, 6 bases. V lost 6 bases and J 5 bases, leaving 14 bases between the germline ends. Germline V CDR1 and CDR2: MDHEN, SYDVKM. The CDR3 loop spans 13 amino acids. The CDR3 loop is CASSPGQSHEQYF. In nucleotides, the CDR3 is TGTGCCAGCAGCCCCGGACAGTCCCACGAGCAGTACTTC.

The rearrangement uses TRBV6-5 and TRBJ1-2, with D hard to call. The CDR3 loop spans 13 amino acids. V was clipped by 7 bases and J by 0 bases, with 9 bases between them. Germline assignment: CDR1 MNHEY and CDR2 SVGAGI. The CDR3 region is CASTPQANYGYTF. The CDR3 coding sequence is TGTGCCAGCACACCTCAGGCTAACTATGGCTACACCTTC.

The rearrangement joins TRBV5-5 to TRBJ2-7; tentatively, D is TRBD1 (6 bases). Germline V CDR1 and CDR2: SGHKS, YYEKEE (reference sequence). Deletions cut 6 bases from V and 2 bases from J, with 18 bases between. The CDR3 contains 15 residues. The CDR3 coding sequence is TGTGCCAGCACCCAACCGACAGGTGGGGCCTACGAGCAGTACTTC. Encoded protein: CASTQPTGGAYEQYF.

This chain joins TRBV28 and TRBJ2-7; the match to TRBD1 covers 8 bases. The CDR3 extends over 14 amino acids. The germline V gene has CDR1 MDHEN and CDR2 SYDVKM. V was clipped by 6 bases and J by 4 bases; unmatched bases: 8. CDR3 nucleotides: TGTGCCAGCAGCAACAGGGGGAGTAGGTACGAGCAGTACTTC. It is translated as CASSNRGSRYEQYF. Based on the CDR3 plus reference TRBV28 and TRBJ2-7, the full variable domain is DVKVTQSSRYLVKRTGEKVFLECVQDMDHENMFWYRQDPGLGLRLIYFSYDVKMKEKGDIPEGYSVSREKKERFSLILESASTNQTSMYLCASSNRGSRYEQYFGPGTRLTVT.

V usage is TRBV7-2 and J usage is TRBJ1-2; perhaps TRBD1 as D (5 bases). The CDR3 covers 13 residues. V lost 3 bases to trimming and J lost 4 bases, with 9 bases between them. The germline V gene encodes CDR1 SGHTA and CDR2 FQGNSA. CDR3 DNA: TGTGCCAGCAGCTTTCCAGGGCTCTATGGCTACACCTTC. Translating gives CASSFPGLYGYTF.

The chain employs TRBV29-1 and TRBJ1-1; 7 nucleotides line up with TRBD1. There are 13 residues in the CDR3. J gave up 6 bases and V 6 bases, and 10 bases lay outside the gene matches. Germline V CDR1 and CDR2: SQVTM, ANQGSEA. The CDR3 protein is CSVAGQTLSEAFF. The CDR3, as DNA: TGCAGCGTGGCGGGACAGACATTATCTGAAGCTTTCTTT.

The chain links TRBV23-1 to TRBJ1-1; 9 nucleotides align to TRBD1. TRBV23-1 is an ORF for which the function is uncertain. The junction had 24 bases not matched to a gene; V was cut back by 2 bases and J by 2 bases. The CDR3 has 22 residues. The CDR3, as DNA: TGCGCCAGCAGTCAAAGGTTCCGGGACAGGGCCTCGAATGGGATGGCAAACACTGAAGCTTTCTTT. It encodes CASSQRFRDRASNGMANTEAFF.